The sequence of this T cell receptor (beta chain) was determined in a study of blood T cell repertoires in COVID-19 (dated by TCRdb to 2020 to 2022). Context from the whole study: Collaborator samples came from the United States, Italy and Spain and covered acute and convalescent phases of COVID-19. Samples were obtained from the ongoing ImmuneRACE study (first 160 participants) and from about 1,300 subjects provided by 6 global collaborators. The material from the prospective study consisted of cDNA or gDNA derived from T cells, B-cell-depleted T cells, or PBMCs. HLA class I and class II types, where available, came from metadata supplied by the sample provider rather than from assay-based typing. Subjects who had been exposed to COVID-19, were actively infected with it, or had recovered from it provided the deeply sampled blood TCRbeta repertoires that made up the dataset. A de-identified subject ID, COVID-19 status, age in years and sex were almost always included in the sample metadata. The repertoires were released in a freely available public database intended as a resource for research on the immune response to SARS-CoV-2. General study outcomes and caveats: The quantity of clinical and demographic metadata differed by source and by participant and was supplied without curation.

The immunoSEQ Assay, a bias-controlled multiplex PCR, was used to amplify TCRbeta CDR3 regions from genomic DNA. The original pipeline was this. The number of nucleated cells in each sample was estimated from the amplification of reference gene primers within the assay. To quantify the absolute abundance of each unique TCRbeta CDR3 rearrangement, sequence reads were collapsed and filtered. For each sample, productive Simpson clonality was calculated by taking the square root of Simpson's diversity index across productive rearrangements. What TCRdb holds here is the immuneACCESS table cut down to in-frame rearrangements. Part of the clones is not present; checked against another copy, under half of the missing clones reflect an unresolved V gene, and the others are unexplained. The V and J calls and clone size were taken over from that table, and D and trimming were inferred from the DNA. Present in this sample are under 85,000 clones, roughly 82% of which were seen just once. In total, the top ten clones hold just over 20% of the sample.

Turning to this clone: The target of this receptor is not known. No much larger clone is present one base from it, and per-base qualities are unavailable.

As encoded in the germline V gene, CDR1 is SGHRS while CDR2 is YFSETQ. Inclusive of the bounding cysteine and phenylalanine, the CDR3 is 16 residues long. CDR3 DNA is the only sequence kept; it has 48 bases, read in frame from the first base. Between the V and J ends, shortened by 4 bases and 0 bases respectively, the junction contains 14 bases. Each collaborating institution followed its own protocols to collect whole blood in K2EDTA tubes. For TCRbeta analysis, collaborators shipped samples in one of three forms: frozen whole blood, isolated PBMCs, or DNA extracted from either of those sample types.

The clonotype comes from a human donor in a cohort sampled during active COVID-19. In this chain, TRBV5-1 is recombined with TRBJ1-3, and the D gene may be TRBD1, 5 bases matching. The specimen sequenced was peripheral blood. The CDR3 protein sequence reads: CASSAGTVDSGNTIYF. Read as DNA, the sequence is TGCGCCAGCAGCGCGGGGACTGTCGACTCTGGAAACACCATATATTTT.